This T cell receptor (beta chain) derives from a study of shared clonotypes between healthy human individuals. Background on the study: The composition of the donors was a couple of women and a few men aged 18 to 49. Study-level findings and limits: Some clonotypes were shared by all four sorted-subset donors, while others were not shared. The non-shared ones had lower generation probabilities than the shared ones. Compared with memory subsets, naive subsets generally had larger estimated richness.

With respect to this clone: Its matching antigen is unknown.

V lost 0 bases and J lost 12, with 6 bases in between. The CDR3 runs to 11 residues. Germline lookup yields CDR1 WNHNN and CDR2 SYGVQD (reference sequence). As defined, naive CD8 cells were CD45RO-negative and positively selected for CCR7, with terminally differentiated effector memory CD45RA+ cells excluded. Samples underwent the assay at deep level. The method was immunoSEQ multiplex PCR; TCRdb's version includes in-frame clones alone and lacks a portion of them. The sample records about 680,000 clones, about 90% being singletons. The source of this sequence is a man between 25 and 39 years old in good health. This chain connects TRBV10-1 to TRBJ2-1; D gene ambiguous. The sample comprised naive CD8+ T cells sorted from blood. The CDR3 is CASSESKLQFF. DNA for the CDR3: TGCGCCAGCAGTGAGTCCAAGCTGCAGTTCTTC.